These 32 T cell receptor beta chains were all obtained from the same sample, sequenced in a study of blood T cell repertoires in COVID-19. Sequenced by immunoSEQ multiplex PCR; TCRdb stores in-frame clones only, minus some. Of 200,000 to 300,000 clones in the sample, over 80% were seen once. Material for sequencing was PBMCs or T cells enriched from blood (not recorded which). These receptors were taken from a woman in her forties who had been exposed to COVID-19.

The chain couples TRBV18 to TRBJ1-1; D is possibly TRBD1 (5 bases). This CDR3 contains 12 residues. The germline gives CDR1 KGHSH, CDR2 LQKENI. V shed 2 bases and J shed 6 bases, with 7 bases lying between them. For the CDR3, the DNA is TGTGCCAGCTCACCATGGGGGGCTGAAGCTTTCTTT. Protein: CASSPWGAEAFF.

The genes are TRBV7-9 and TRBJ2-1; 7 nucleotides match TRBD1. Germline CDR1 SEHNR, CDR2 FQNEAQ (reference sequence). The CDR3 sequence is 15 residues long. J was trimmed by 3 bases and V by 4 bases; bases with no gene match: 6. For the CDR3, the DNA is TGTGCCAGCAGCTCCGGGACAGAGATCTACAATGAGCAGTTCTTC. This codes for CASSSGTEIYNEQFF.

This rearrangement joins TRBV24-1 to TRBJ2-2, with 8 bases matching TRBD1. This CDR3 region has 15 residues. Trimming cost V 4 bases and J 6 bases; bases outside gene matches: 6. Germline-derived CDR1 and CDR2 are KGHDR and SFDVKD. The CDR3 loop is CATSEPGQVPGELFF. The CDR3 nucleotides are TGTGCCACCAGTGAACCGGGACAGGTCCCCGGGGAGCTGTTTTTT.

The V call is TRBV4-1, the J call TRBJ2-5, with TRBD2 matching over 9 bases. Germline CDR1 reads MGHRA; CDR2 reads YSYEKL. The CDR3 runs 15 residues. V shed 6 bases, J shed 1 base, and the junction held 6 bases outside the gene matches. The CDR3: CASSRAGGLQETQYF. For the CDR3, the DNA is TGCGCCAGCAGTCGAGCGGGAGGACTCCAAGAGACCCAGTACTTC.

The rearrangement joins TRBV15 to TRBJ1-3, with D perhaps matching TRBD1 (6 bases). The V gene lost 2 bases and the J gene lost 0 bases, with 8 bases spanning the gap. The germline V gene has CDR1 LNHNV and CDR2 YYDKDF (reference sequence). The CDR3 runs to 15 residues. The CDR3 sequence: CATSRTGTSGNTIYF. The DNA of the CDR3 is TGTGCCACCAGCAGAACAGGGACCTCTGGAAACACCATATATTTT.

The chain couples TRBV7-6 to TRBJ1-5; D is unresolved. Trimming took 1 base from V and 0 from J, leaving 10 bases between them. The CDR3 is made up of 16 amino acids. Germline V gene data show CDR1 as SGHVS and CDR2 as FNYEAQ. DNA for the CDR3: TGTGCCAGCAGCTTAGGTTCAGGTAATAGCAATCAGCCCCAGCATTTT. This translates into CASSLGSGNSNQPQHF. The full variable domain, its missing parts supplied by reference TRBV7-6 and TRBJ1-5, is GAGVSQSPRYKVTKRGQDVALRCDPISGHVSLYWYRQALGQGPEFLTYFNYEAQQDKSGLPNDRFSAERPEGSISTLTIQRTEQRDSAMYRCASSLGSGNSNQPQHFGDGTRLSIL.

The chain couples TRBV30 to TRBJ1-1; 9 nucleotides line up with TRBD1. This CDR3 region has 16 residues. Germline assignment: CDR1 GTSNPN and CDR2 SVGIG (reference sequence). V lost 2 bases to trimming and J lost 4 bases; unmatched junction nucleotides: 11. The CDR3, as DNA: TGTGCCTGGAGTAGCCCAAGGACAGGGGTGGTCACTGAAGCTTTCTTT. The encoded protein is CAWSSPRTGVVTEAFF.

The chain joins TRBV27 to TRBJ1-3, with D possibly being TRBD1 (6 bases). The germline gives CDR1 MNHEY, CDR2 SMNVEV (reference sequence). Trimming removed 5 bases at V and 0 bases at J, with 14 bases between. The CDR3 runs 16 residues. The CDR3 loop reads CASSPHSRGSGNTIYF. Here the CDR3 DNA reads TGTGCCAGCAGTCCCCACTCCAGGGGCTCTGGAAACACCATATATTTT.

Only a few counts were recorded for this clone. Other DNA sequences in the same sample also yield this CDR3. The V call is TRBV9, the J call TRBJ2-1; 7 bases map to TRBD1. CDR3 size: 15 residues. Per the germline V gene, CDR1 is SGDLS and CDR2 is YYNGEE. V was pared by 3 bases and J by 0 bases, with 3 bases of the junction left unmatched. In DNA form, the CDR3 reads TGTGCCAGCAGCGCGGGACAGAGCTCCTACAATGAGCAGTTCTTC. Translated, it gives CASSAGQSSYNEQFF.

V is TRBV2 and J is TRBJ2-2, with D possibly TRBD1 on 6 matching bases. The CDR3 totals 15 residues. V gave up 4 bases and J gave up 4 bases, with 13 bases separating them. Germline V gene sequence: CDR1 SNHLY, CDR2 FYNNEI. The CDR3 is CASSVQGGRTGELFF. The CDR3 nucleotides read TGTGCCAGCAGTGTACAGGGTGGGCGCACCGGGGAGCTGTTTTTT.

The chain combines TRBV5-6 with TRBJ1-2; D gene unclear. V was pared by 5 bases and J by 2 bases, with 10 bases between. The germline gives CDR1 SGHDT, CDR2 YYEEEE. The CDR3 totals 13 residues. CDR3 loop: CASRGTQNYGYTF. The CDR3 nucleotides are TGTGCCAGCAGGGGTACACAGAACTATGGCTACACCTTC.

The rearrangement links TRBV19 to TRBJ2-2; 9 bases fit TRBD1. Germline V gives CDR1 LNHDA, CDR2 SQIVND (reference sequence). The CDR3 contains 17 residues. With 3 bases clipped from V and 7 bases from J, the junction kept 12 bases outside the gene matches. The CDR3 sequence is CASSIGGTGTRIGELFF. The CDR3 DNA reads as TGTGCCAGTAGTATCGGCGGGACAGGGACGCGAATCGGGGAGCTGTTTTTT.

The chain joins TRBV11-3 to TRBJ2-5; the match to TRBD2 covers 11 bases. J was trimmed by 1 base and V by 7 bases; bases with no gene match: 20. CDR3 size: 20 residues. The germline CDR1 and CDR2 sequences are SGHNT and YENEEA. Here the CDR3 reads CASTLGGLAGGPSSQETQYF. The CDR3 DNA sequence: TGTGCCAGCACCCTAGGCGGGCTAGCGGGAGGCCCTTCTTCCCAAGAGACCCAGTACTTC.

The chain recombines TRBV5-6 with TRBJ2-7; maybe TRBD1 (6 bases). V shed 0 bases and J shed 3 bases, with 10 bases lying between them. Germline V gene lookup returns CDR1 SGHDT and CDR2 YYEEEE. CDR3 length: 14 residues. The CDR3 DNA reads as TGTGCCAGCAGCTTGGTCCCAGGGGACTACGAGCAGTACTTC. Translating it yields CASSLVPGDYEQYF.

The rearrangement uses TRBV19 and TRBJ2-5; D uncertain. The CDR3 has 14 amino acids. The germline CDR1 and CDR2 sequences are LNHDA and SQIVND (reference sequence). Trimming shortened V by 2 bases and J by 0 bases, and 7 bases separated the two germline ends. CDR3 DNA: TGTGCCAGTAGTATACGCGCCGACCAAGAGACCCAGTACTTC. This gives the protein CASSIRADQETQYF.

As DNA, the CDR3 is TGTGCCAGCAGCCAAGATTTACTGGAAACAGGGAAGGCAAATCAGCCCCAGCATTTT. It encodes CASSQDLLETGKANQPQHF. The gene calls are TRBV4-2 and TRBJ1-5, with D perhaps matching TRBD1 (6 bases). This CDR3 comprises 19 residues. CDR1 is LGHNA and CDR2 is YNFKEQ in the germline V gene. Between the trimmed V and J ends, which lost 0 bases and 4 bases, there was a span of 22 bases.

The gene calls are TRBV13 and TRBJ2-7, with D possibly matching TRBD2 (5 bases). Germline V lookup: CDR1 PRHDT, CDR2 FYEKMQ (reference sequence). Trimming left V 4 bases short and J 4 bases short, with 11 bases between. The CDR3 consists of 13 residues. This CDR3 reads CASSSGLTYEQYV. The CDR3 region has the DNA TGTGCCAGCAGCTCCGGACTTACATACGAGCAGTACGTC.

The chain uses TRBV4-3 and TRBJ1-6; D is uncertain. The V gene lost 5 bases and the J gene lost 10 bases, with 12 bases spanning the gap. Germline V gives CDR1 LGHNA, CDR2 YSLEER. The length of the CDR3 is 13 residues. For the CDR3, the DNA is TGCGCCAGCAGCAACGATATGAGATCACCCCTCCACTTT. Amino acids: CASSNDMRSPLHF.

This sequence joins TRBV28 and TRBJ1-4, with 9 nucleotides matching TRBD1. After removal of 8 bases from V and 6 bases from J, the junction contained 4 bases not matched to a gene. Germline values: CDR1 MDHEN, CDR2 SYDVKM. The CDR3 runs to 13 residues. The CDR3 sequence is CASGGTGYEKLFF. Written as DNA, the CDR3 is TGTGCCAGCGGCGGGACAGGGTATGAAAAACTGTTTTTT.

The V and J genes are TRBV19 and TRBJ1-2; D is unclear. The V end was cut by 3 bases, the J end by 2 bases, with 10 bases between. The CDR3 has 14 residues. Germline assignment: CDR1 LNHDA and CDR2 SQIVND (reference sequence). This chain's CDR3 is CASSIFEVNYGYTF. CDR3 nucleotides: TGTGCCAGTAGTATCTTCGAGGTCAACTATGGCTACACCTTC.

The J gene is TRBJ2-3, the V gene TRBV7-6, with TRBD1 matching 7 bases. Germline assignment: CDR1 SGHVS and CDR2 FNYEAQ. V lost 8 bases to trimming and J lost 2 bases; unmatched junction nucleotides: 7. The CDR3 length is 14 residues. The CDR3 DNA is TGTGCCAGCGCAGGACAGGCCTCCACAGATACGCAGTATTTT. Translated: CASAGQASTDTQYF.

This chain connects TRBV30 to TRBJ1-4, with TRBD1 matching over 7 bases. Germline V gene sequence: CDR1 GTSNPN, CDR2 SVGIG (reference sequence). CDR3 length: 15 residues. V lost 0 bases, J lost 8 bases, and 9 bases stayed unmatched. The CDR3 sequence is CAWSVTTGKVEKLFF. The CDR3 bases are TGTGCCTGGAGTGTAACGACAGGGAAGGTCGAAAAACTGTTTTTT. Full variable domain (rest looked up from reference TRBV30 and TRBJ1-4): SQTIHQWPATLVQPVGSPLSLECTVEGTSNPNLYWYRQAAGRGLQLLFYSVGIGQISSEVPQNLSASRPQDRQFILSSKKLLLSDSGFYLCAWSVTTGKVEKLFFGSGTQLSVL.

This chain uses TRBV10-3 with TRBJ2-3; 8 positions match TRBD1. This CDR3 is 17 amino acids long. Germline values: CDR1 ENHRY, CDR2 SYGVKD. Trimming took 4 bases from V and 2 from J; bases not matched to a gene: 11. The CDR3 loop is CAISGRTGTADTDTQYF. The CDR3 nucleotides read TGTGCCATCAGTGGTCGGACAGGGACGGCTGACACAGATACGCAGTATTTT.

The CDR3 sequence: CASSRYLSGSSNEQFF. The CDR3 region has the DNA TGTGCCAGCAGCCGTTATCTAAGTGGGAGTTCGAATGAGCAGTTCTTC. J is TRBJ2-1 and V is TRBV11-3; perhaps TRBD2 as D (5 bases). This CDR3 contains 16 residues. Germline loops: CDR1 SGHNT, CDR2 YENEEA. V was pared by 5 bases and J by 7 bases, with 21 bases between. Together with reference TRBV11-3 and TRBJ2-1, the CDR3 gives the full variable domain: EAGVVQSPRYKIIEKKQPVAFWCNPISGHNTLYWYLQNLGQGPELLIRYENEEAVDDSQLPKDRFSAERLKGVDSTLKIQPAELGDSAVYLCASSRYLSGSSNEQFFGPGTRLTVL.

The chain recombines TRBV15 with TRBJ2-1; D is perhaps TRBD2 (7 bases). V was clipped by 0 bases and J by 4 bases, with 13 bases between them. The CDR3 length is 16 residues. CDR1 is LNHNV and CDR2 is YYDKDF in the germline V gene (reference sequence). In DNA form, the CDR3 reads TGTGCCACCAGCAGAGAGGGCGGGGGCCCTTACAATGAGCAGTTCTTC. It encodes CATSREGGGPYNEQFF. Drawing the rest from reference TRBV15 and TRBJ2-1, the complete variable domain is DAMVIQNPRYQVTQFGKPVTLSCSQTLNHNVMYWYQQKSSQAPKLLFHYYDKDFNNEADTPDNFQSRRPNTSFCFLDIRSPGLGDTAMYLCATSREGGGPYNEQFFGPGTRLTVL.

The CDR3 DNA is TGTGCCAGCAGCTTACGAAGACAGCCAGACAACACCATATATTTT. Translation gives CASSLRRQPDNTIYF. The chain uses TRBV11-3 and TRBJ1-3, with D possibly being TRBD1 (5 bases). Trimming pared 2 bases from V and 7 bases from J, leaving 15 bases between. CDR3 size: 15 residues. Germline values: CDR1 SGHNT, CDR2 YENEEA.

The chain uses TRBV5-6 and TRBJ2-1, with D possibly matching TRBD2 (6 bases). Trimming pared 3 bases from V and 4 bases from J, leaving 14 bases between. CDR3 length: 15 amino acids. Germline CDR1 is SGHDT and CDR2 is YYEEEE. The CDR3 sequence: CASSSLGGRYNEQFF. The CDR3 region has the DNA TGTGCCAGCAGCTCATTGGGGGGTAGGTACAATGAGCAGTTCTTC.

This sequence joins TRBV11-2 and TRBJ1-3, with D unresolved. This CDR3 is 16 amino acids long. The germline V and J ends were trimmed by 5 bases and 2 bases, with 16 bases remaining between them. The germline V gene encodes CDR1 SGHAT and CDR2 FQNNGV. CDR3 protein: CASSPPWGVPGNTIYF. Written as DNA, the CDR3 is TGTGCCAGCAGCCCCCCTTGGGGAGTTCCTGGAAACACCATATATTTT.

The rearrangement joins TRBV19 to TRBJ2-2; no clear D gene. Per the germline V gene, CDR1 is LNHDA and CDR2 is SQIVND (reference sequence). CDR3 size: 16 residues. The V end was cut by 3 bases, the J end by 0 bases, with 11 bases between. CDR3 DNA: TGTGCCAGTAGTATTCAGGTTCCCCCGAACACCGGGGAGCTGTTTTTT. This sequence encodes CASSIQVPPNTGELFF.

V gene TRBV11-3 combines with J gene TRBJ2-1; D call uncertain. Deletions cut 0 bases from V and 3 bases from J, with 6 bases between. This CDR3 contains 14 residues. Germline CDR1 reads SGHNT; CDR2 reads YENEEA. The CDR3 nucleotides are TGTGCCAGCAGCTTAGATCCAGGCTACAATGAGCAGTTCTTC. As protein: CASSLDPGYNEQFF.

This chain connects TRBV4-1 to TRBJ2-1, with 12 bases fitting TRBD2. Germline trimming cut 5 bases from V and 8 bases from J; bases unmatched to any gene: 1. The CDR3 has 13 residues. Germline values: CDR1 MGHRA, CDR2 YSYEKL. Written as DNA, the CDR3 is TGCGCCAGCAGCGGACTAGCGGGATATGAGCAGTTCTTC. This codes for CASSGLAGYEQFF.

The V gene is TRBV5-1, the J gene TRBJ2-1; 9 bases align to TRBD1. V lost 5 bases and J lost 5; bases outside the gene matches: 5. This CDR3 comprises 14 residues. CDR1 and CDR2 (germline): SGHRS, YFSETQ. CDR3 sequence: CASRPDRGDNEQFF. Written as DNA, the CDR3 is TGCGCCAGCAGACCGGACAGGGGAGACAATGAGCAGTTCTTC.